The present entry profiles one T cell receptor (beta chain) with its context. These data come from a study of blood T cell repertoires in COVID-19. Seattle researchers signed up patients amid active infection and tracked them longitudinally. Sequencing used immunoSEQ multiplex PCR; TCRdb keeps in-frame clones, though not all of them. The table lists under 250,000 clones, 70% to 90% of them singletons, with roughly a sixth in the top ten. The CDR3 contains 14 residues. Germline CDR1 is KGHSY and CDR2 is FQNENV. Trimming took 1 base from V and 7 from J, leaving 13 bases between them. This rearrangement joins TRBV16 to TRBJ1-2, with D possibly being TRBD1 (5 bases). The source is a man aged 45 to 65 with COVID-19, enrolled during active disease. Material: peripheral blood. In nucleotides, the CDR3 is TGTGCCAGCAGCCAATTCGGACATCCTCCTGGCTACACCTTC. Its protein is CASSQFGHPPGYTF. Full variable domain (remainder filled in from reference TRBV16 and TRBJ1-2): GEEVAQTPKHLVRGEGQKAKLYCAPIKGHSYVFWYQQVLKNEFKFLISFQNENVFDETGMPKERFSAKCLPNSPCSLEIQATKLEDSAVYFCASSQFGHPPGYTFGSGTRLTVV.